The rows below give T cell receptor beta chains drawn from one sample of a study of Ad26.COV2.S vaccination and SARS-CoV-2 variants. Libraries were prepared by immunoSEQ multiplex PCR; TCRdb keeps only in-frame clonotypes and omits some of them. Of about 430,000 clones detected, about 93% appear once; the ten largest clones hold roughly an eighth. Specimen: peripheral blood, collected in a trial of Ad26.COV2.S vaccine versus placebo. The receptors come from a person between 18 and 65 years old who received the Ad26.COV2.S COVID-19 vaccine or a placebo. CDR3s include the opening cysteine and the closing phenylalanine or tryptophan. A D gene is named only where the DNA matches it firmly. Size values are once, few and many counts, or a class for expanded clones, and some rows have none.

D: TRBD1; J: TRBJ2-7; size: NA; V: TRBV28; CDR3: CASSLWGQGHSYEQYF; DNA: TGTGCCAGCAGTTTATGGGGACAGGGTCACTCCTACGAGCAGTACTTC
D: TRBD1; J: TRBJ2-5; size: NA; V: TRBV6-5; CDR3: CASSGDRGETQYF; DNA: TGTGCCAGCAGCGGGGACAGGGGGGAGACCCAGTACTTC
D: NA; J: TRBJ2-1; size: NA; V: TRBV14; CDR3: CASSQVEQPVAYNEQFF; DNA: TGTGCCAGCAGCCAAGTCGAACAGCCGGTAGCCTACAATGAGCAGTTCTTC
D: TRBD1; J: TRBJ1-5; size: NA; V: TRBV2; CDR3: CASSVEYGTGLYSNQPQHF; DNA: TGTGCCAGCAGTGTGGAATACGGGACAGGGCTTTATAGCAATCAGCCCCAGCATTTT
D: TRBD1; J: TRBJ2-2; size: NA; V: TRBV2; CDR3: CASRGRGRRYITGELFF; DNA: TGTGCCAGCAGGGGAAGGGGGCGCAGGTACATCACCGGGGAGCTGTTTTTT
D: TRBD1; J: TRBJ2-7; size: NA; V: TRBV18; CDR3: CASSPGTAAYEQYF; DNA: TGTGCCAGCTCACCAGGGACAGCCGCCTACGAGCAGTACTTC
D: NA; J: TRBJ1-5; size: NA; V: TRBV4-3; CDR3: CASSQYPSGNQPQHF; DNA: TGCGCCAGCAGCCAATATCCCTCGGGGAATCAGCCCCAGCATTTT
D: TRBD1; J: TRBJ1-2; size: once; V: TRBV3-1/TRBV3-2; CDR3: CASSHWTGTGYTF; DNA: TGTGCCAGCAGCCACTGGACAGGAACTGGCTACACCTTC
D: NA; J: TRBJ1-5; size: NA; V: TRBV19; CDR3: CASSIVGVSNQPQHF; DNA: TGTGCCAGTAGTATCGTGGGGGTGAGCAATCAGCCCCAGCATTTT
D: NA; J: TRBJ1-2; size: NA; V: TRBV3-1/TRBV3-2; CDR3: CASSLSTANYGYTF; DNA: TGTGCCAGCAGCCTTAGCACAGCGAACTATGGCTACACCTTC
D: NA; J: TRBJ2-5; size: NA; V: TRBV7-2; CDR3: CASSLRGGMYQETQYF; DNA: TGTGCCAGCAGCTTAAGGGGCGGGATGTACCAAGAGACCCAGTACTTC
D: TRBD1; J: TRBJ2-3; size: NA; V: TRBV2; CDR3: CASRPYGTGDTDTQYF; DNA: TGTGCCAGCAGGCCTTACGGGACAGGGGACACAGATACGCAGTATTTT
D: NA; J: TRBJ1-1; size: NA; V: TRBV5-1; CDR3: CASSLRGGNTEAFF; DNA: TGCGCCAGCAGCTTACGGGGGGGCAACACTGAAGCTTTCTTT
D: TRBD1; J: TRBJ2-2; size: NA; V: TRBV7-9; CDR3: CASSTWTGGSPGGELFF; DNA: TGTGCCAGCAGCACCTGGACAGGGGGAAGTCCAGGCGGGGAGCTGTTTTTT
D: TRBD1; J: TRBJ1-4; size: NA; V: TRBV15; CDR3: CATSRGDSIATNEKLFF; DNA: TGTGCCACCAGCAGAGGGGACAGTATTGCAACTAATGAAAAACTGTTTTTT
D: NA; J: TRBJ2-1; size: NA; V: TRBV29-1; CDR3: CSVDGSATTSRGNEQFF; DNA: TGCAGCGTTGATGGGTCGGCCACGACATCCCGTGGCAATGAGCAGTTCTTC
D: NA; J: TRBJ2-6; size: NA; V: TRBV7-9; CDR3: CASSSTQGRVANVLTF; DNA: TGTGCCAGCAGCTCCACCCAGGGCAGGGTAGCAAACGTCCTGACTTTC
D: TRBD2; J: TRBJ2-7; size: NA; V: TRBV6-5; CDR3: CASSYSTAGAYEQYF; DNA: TGTGCCAGCAGTTACTCGACCGCGGGAGCCTACGAGCAGTACTTC
D: NA; J: TRBJ2-1; size: NA; V: TRBV29-1; CDR3: CSVEGSRGVAYNEQFF; DNA: TGCAGCGTTGAAGGATCTCGGGGAGTTGCCTACAATGAGCAGTTCTTC
D: TRBD1; J: TRBJ2-2; size: NA; V: TRBV7-2; CDR3: CASSIDRGRNTGELFF; DNA: TGTGCCAGCAGCATAGACAGGGGGCGCAACACCGGGGAGCTGTTTTTT
D: NA; J: TRBJ1-2; size: NA; V: TRBV9; CDR3: CASSVLGGYGYTF; DNA: TGTGCCAGCAGCGTACTAGGGGGCTATGGCTACACCTTC
D: TRBD1; J: TRBJ2-7; size: many; V: TRBV5-1; CDR3: CASSLANRGNEQYF; DNA: TGCGCCAGCAGCTTGGCCAACAGGGGGAACGAGCAGTACTTC
D: NA; J: TRBJ2-5; size: NA; V: TRBV6-5; CDR3: CASSRGHLQETQYF; DNA: TGTGCCAGCAGTCGCGGACACCTCCAAGAGACCCAGTACTTC
D: NA; J: TRBJ1-2; size: NA; V: TRBV20-1; CDR3: CSASHNWDYGYTF; DNA: TGCAGTGCTAGTCATAATTGGGACTATGGCTACACCTTC